This T cell receptor beta chain stems from a study of T cell repertoires in cytomegalovirus infection. About the research overall: Public TCR beta signatures provided an indication of both CMV infection and a matching HLA type.

The length of the CDR3 is 15 residues. Germline CDR1 reads SGHVS; CDR2 reads FQNEAQ. Whole-study findings and limits: There were carriers of CMV plus the relevant HLA, and cumulative public TCR beta family frequency identified them. CMV-specific HLA-C-restricted TCR beta clonotypes dominated the ex vivo response.

TCRdb reprocessed the reads with MiXCR, giving one entry per CDR3 protein. The table has some 390,000 distinct CDR3 sequences, roughly 20% seen once. This clonotype was picked up many times. Its antigen remains unidentified. One end of the junction is discordant with germline, which a read error may explain. Specimen: PBMCs. This sequence originates from a human donor in good health (CMV status not recorded). Some clones in this sample may be carry-over from other donors' samples. The chain combines TRBV7-8 with TRBJ1-6; D gene ambiguous. The CDR3 region has the DNA TGTGCCAGCGGCTTCAGGCAAACCTATAATTCACCCCTCCACTTT. Translation: CASGFRQTYNSPLHF.